This T cell receptor beta chain is from a study of OX40 agonist ivuxolimab in advanced cancers. As for the study in general: Three patients responded partially, comprising one with hepatocellular carcinoma and two with cutaneous melanoma. Study-level results: Low levels of normalized T-cell clonal expansion also appeared in some nonresponders.

TCRdb keeps only in-frame clones here, not all; method: immunoSEQ multiplex PCR. The table has some 98,000 clones, about 80% seen once. About this clone: Its antigen is still unknown.

V was pared by 7 bases and J by 2 bases, with 9 bases of the junction left unmatched. The CDR3 loop spans 17 amino acids. Germline CDR1 is LNHDA and CDR2 is SQIVND (reference sequence). Sequenced here: CD4+ or CD8+ T cells sorted from blood, sampled in a trial of the OX40 agonist ivuxolimab. The chain joins TRBV19 to TRBJ2-6; 9 positions agree with TRBD1. The receptor comes from an adult with an advanced solid tumor such as melanoma, head and neck, liver or kidney cancer. This CDR3 is CASTQQGALTGANVLTF. The CDR3 DNA reads TGTGCCAGTACACAACAGGGGGCGCTTACTGGGGCCAACGTCCTGACTTTC.